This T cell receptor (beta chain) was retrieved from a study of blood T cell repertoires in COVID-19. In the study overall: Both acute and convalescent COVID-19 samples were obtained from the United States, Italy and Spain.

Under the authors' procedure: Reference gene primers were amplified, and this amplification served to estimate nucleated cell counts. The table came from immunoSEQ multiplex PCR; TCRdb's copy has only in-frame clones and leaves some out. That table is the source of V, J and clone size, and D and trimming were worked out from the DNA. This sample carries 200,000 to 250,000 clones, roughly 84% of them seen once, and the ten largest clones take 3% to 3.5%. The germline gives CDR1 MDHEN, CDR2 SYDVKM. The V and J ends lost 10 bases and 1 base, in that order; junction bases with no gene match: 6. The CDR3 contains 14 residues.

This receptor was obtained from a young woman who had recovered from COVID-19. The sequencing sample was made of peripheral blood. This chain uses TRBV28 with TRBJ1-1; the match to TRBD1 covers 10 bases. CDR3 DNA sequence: TGTGCCACGACAGGGGGCCCGAGGAACACTGAAGCTTTCTTT. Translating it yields CATTGGPRNTEAFF.